This TCR beta chain was recorded in a study of cytomegalovirus exposure and HLA in healthy donors. This CDR3 has 15 residues. V was clipped by 0 bases and J by 4 bases, with 13 bases between them. Per the germline V gene, CDR1 is SGHRS and CDR2 is YFSETQ. Study-wide points: About 90% or about 30% of the time was how often most TCR beta V segments were productive, according to an earlier analysis. Rates of TCR association differed by HLA locus in a later analysis, with DRB1 highest and HLA-C lowest. In a later analysis, a genetic analysis reported fewer productive-TCR N-insertions in an Asian-associated ancestry cluster than the cohort average. In a later analysis, HLA-associated beta chains showed higher expansion and lower generation probabilities than comparable chains.

Worth noting for this clone: Its specificity is not known.

Use of 60 Vbeta and 13 Jbeta primers characterized the PCR. Clones were sequenced by immunoSEQ multiplex PCR, and TCRdb holds only the in-frame ones, with some missing. The data contain 65,000 to 100,000 clones, roughly three quarters of them singletons. Sequencing was done on a sample of PBMCs. V is TRBV5-1 and J is TRBJ1-1; TRBD1 might be the D (6 bases). The sequence was obtained from a woman between 35 and 50 years old in good health and CMV-seropositive. In nucleotides, the CDR3 is TGCGCCAGCAGCTTGGATCCGGTAGGGGGCACTGAAGCTTTCTTT. It encodes CASSLDPVGGTEAFF.